Reported below is one TCR beta chain. Its target is unknown. The sample belongs to a study of PD-1 blockade in classical Hodgkin lymphoma. Findings and caveats of the study: Diminished baseline TCR diversity has been reported in newly diagnosed patients relative to healthy donors. The causes of the repertoire differences, possibly disease activity or prior therapy, remain undefined. Lower baseline TCR diversity marked trial partial responders and progressors.

Germline V gene sequence: CDR1 SGHRS, CDR2 YFSETQ. The V gene lost 4 bases and the J gene lost 5 bases, with 15 bases spanning the gap. There are 15 residues in the CDR3. Each patient relapsed following autologous stem cell transplantation, and prior brentuximab vedotin exposure differed. Isolation of CD4+ T cells from thawed PBMCs was performed by magnetic negative selection. Data came from immunoSEQ multiplex PCR; TCRdb stores just in-frame clones and leaves some out. The sample comprises 9,500 to 15,000 clones, 65% to 85% of which are singletons, and 1.6% rests with the top ten. The chain is built from TRBV5-1 and TRBJ1-4; D gene uncertain. The material was CD4+ T cells from blood, obtained at baseline. The receptor was isolated from a human donor with classical Hodgkin lymphoma. CDR3 sequence: CASSAGPGINEKLFF. CDR3 nucleotide sequence: TGCGCCAGCAGCGCTGGACCGGGAATCAATGAAAAACTGTTTTTT.